These 26 T cell receptor beta chains were sequenced from one sample in a study of human T cells and chemical hapten exposure. Time point reported: pre-sensitization, week 0. Treatment denoted: therapeutic diphenylcyclopropenone sensitization with weekly scalp DPC. TCRdb ran MiXCR on the RACE reads and lists one entry per CDR3 protein. The sample yields 350,000 to 450,000 distinct CDR3 sequences, approximately 5% seen once. The material sequenced was whole blood, taken in connection with sensitization to the hapten diphenylcyclopropenone (DPC). The origin of the receptors is a woman between 45 and 65 years old with alopecia areata. Some clones in this sample may be carry-over from other donors' samples.

This clonotype was seen at least ten times. The chain has TRBV28 and TRBJ2-1, with 9 bases fitting TRBD2. J gave up 0 bases and V 6 bases, and 15 bases lay outside the gene matches. Germline-derived CDR1 and CDR2 are MDHEN and SYDVKM. The length of the CDR3 is 19 residues. This CDR3 is CASSLVGSGSWSSYNEQFF. DNA of the CDR3: TGTGCCAGCAGCCTCGTGGGTAGCGGGAGCTGGAGCTCCTACAATGAGCAGTTCTTC.

The gene calls are TRBV6-5 and TRBJ1-6; possibly TRBD1 for D (5 bases). CDR1 and CDR2 from the germline V gene are MNHEY and SVGAGI. The CDR3 covers 16 residues. Trimming cost V 11 bases and J 9 bases, with 26 bases left between them. CDR3 sequence: CAGTQAPLKGTSPLHF. The CDR3, as DNA: TGTGCCGGCACCCAAGCCCCGTTGAAGGGGACTTCACCCCTCCACTTT.

Ten or more counts support this clonotype. V is TRBV4-1 and J is TRBJ2-1; D gene ambiguous. This CDR3 contains 13 residues. Germline CDR1 reads MGHRA; CDR2 reads YSYEKL. Trimming cost V 0 bases and J 12 bases, with 12 bases left between them. In DNA form, the CDR3 reads TGCGCCAGCAGCCAAGAAATTAGGGCCAGGCAGTTCTTC. This sequence encodes CASSQEIRARQFF.

The table lists this clonotype with many counts. This chain connects TRBV12-3 or TRBV12-4 to TRBJ2-4, with 7 bases matching TRBD1. Trimming took 3 bases from V and 0 from J; bases not matched to a gene: 2. The CDR3 extends over 15 amino acids. The CDR3 sequence: CASSLTGLAKNIQYF. The CDR3 region has the DNA TGTGCCAGCAGTTTGACAGGGCTAGCCAAAAACATTCAGTACTTC.

This clonotype was seen many times. The chain combines TRBV12-3 or TRBV12-4 with TRBJ1-1, with D hard to call. Trimming took 6 bases from V and 5 from J, leaving 10 bases between them. The CDR3 covers 12 residues. As DNA, the CDR3 is TGTGCCAGCAGGACTATGACTACTGAAGCTTTCTTT. It codes for CASRTMTTEAFF.

This clonotype was recorded many times. The rearrangement links TRBV13 to TRBJ1-4; 11 bases line up with TRBD1. The CDR3 covers 14 residues. With V trimmed by 5 bases and J by 5 bases, 1 base remained unmatched. From germline, CDR1 is PRHDT and CDR2 FYEKMQ (reference sequence). CDR3: CASSRDRGNEKLFF. CDR3 bases: TGTGCCAGCAGCCGGGACAGGGGGAATGAAAAACTGTTTTTT.

The sample holds many counts of this clonotype. The chain carries TRBV10-3 and TRBJ2-2, with D hard to call. The length of the CDR3 is 13 residues. CDR1 and CDR2 from the germline V gene are ENHRY and SYGVKD. Trimming stripped 6 bases from V and 7 bases from J, with 12 bases between. In nucleotides, the CDR3 is TGTGCCATCAGGGATCCTCCGGGCGGGGAGCTGTTTTTT. Protein: CAIRDPPGGELFF.

This clonotype was detected many times. The V gene is TRBV27, the J gene TRBJ2-2; D is unclear. Germline-derived CDR1 and CDR2 are MNHEY and SMNVEV (reference sequence). The CDR3 has 12 residues. V was cut by 3 bases and J by 5 bases, with 4 bases left in between. The CDR3, as DNA: TGTGCCAGCAGTTTTTTAACCGGGGAGCTGTTTTTT. It codes for CASSFLTGELFF.

This clonotype was recorded at least ten times. This sequence joins TRBV7-9 and TRBJ1-3, with D possibly matching TRBD1 (5 bases). CDR3 length: 12 residues. V was shortened by 8 bases and J by 4 bases, with 9 bases between the two germline ends. In germline, CDR1 is SEHNR, CDR2 FQNEAQ (reference sequence). The CDR3 coding sequence is TGTGCCAGCTTCGGGGGAGGAAACACCATATATTTT. It yields the protein CASFGGGNTIYF.

This clonotype was seen at least ten times. This sequence joins TRBV6-5 and TRBJ1-1; the D is unclear. This CDR3 has 13 amino acids. Trimming stripped 5 bases from V and 8 bases from J, with 15 bases between. The germline CDR1 and CDR2 sequences are MNHEY and SVGAGI. CDR3 in amino acids: CASSHTPSREAFF. CDR3 coding DNA: TGTGCCAGCAGTCACACACCTTCAAGGGAAGCTTTCTTT.

This clonotype was seen only a few times. The V and J genes are TRBV29-1 and TRBJ2-5; either TRBD1 or TRBD2 may fit D (6 bases each). The ends were cut back, 6 bases at V and 2 bases at J, with 13 bases in the middle. Germline values: CDR1 SQVTM, CDR2 ANQGSEA. This CDR3 is 13 amino acids long. CDR3 in DNA: TGCAGCGTACAACAGGGAGGTCAAGAGACCCAGTACTTC. Its translation: CSVQQGGQETQYF.

This clonotype was counted many times. V gene TRBV6-6 combines with J gene TRBJ2-5; 9 bases agree with TRBD2. CDR3 length: 18 amino acids. V dropped 0 bases and J dropped 5; count of bases not matched to a gene: 13. Germline CDR1 MNHNY, CDR2 SVGAGI (reference sequence). The DNA for the CDR3 is TGTGCCAGCAGTTACTCCCCTCAAGCCGTAGCGGGAGACGAGACCCAGTACTTC. Amino acids: CASSYSPQAVAGDETQYF.

V gene TRBV6-2 or TRBV6-3 combines with J gene TRBJ2-6; D remains unclear. The V end was cut by 8 bases, the J end by 1 base, with 12 bases between. The germline V gene encodes CDR1 MNHEY and CDR2 SVGEGT. The CDR3 is made up of 15 amino acids. CDR3 in amino acids: CASQRGASGANVLTF. The CDR3 region has the DNA TGTGCCAGCCAAAGAGGTGCGTCTGGGGCCAACGTCCTGACTTTC.

J is TRBJ2-3 and V is TRBV7-9; the D is unclear. CDR3 size: 15 residues. CDR1 and CDR2 (germline): SEHNR, FQNEAQ (reference sequence). V lost 3 bases and J 0 bases, leaving 10 bases between the germline ends. The CDR3 region is CASSFYGRSTDTQYF. The CDR3 DNA reads TGTGCCAGCAGCTTCTACGGACGGAGCACAGATACGCAGTATTTT.

The V call is TRBV29-1, the J call TRBJ2-2; TRBD2 agrees at 9 bases. CDR1 SQVTM and CDR2 ANQGSEA come from the germline V gene. V lost 4 bases and J lost 2; bases outside the gene matches: 8. The CDR3 covers 16 residues. DNA for the CDR3: TGCAGCGTTGTCCCTAGCGGGGATATTAACACCGGGGAGCTGTTTTTT. Translated, it gives CSVVPSGDINTGELFF.

This clonotype was detected many times. The chain employs TRBV18 and TRBJ2-2, with D maybe TRBD2 (6 bases). Germline CDR1 KGHSH, CDR2 LQKENI. The CDR3 covers 15 residues. V lost 3 bases, J lost 8 bases, and 16 bases lay in between. In DNA, the CDR3 is TGTGCCAGCTCACCCGGCCCCCAGGGACTGGGGGAGCTGTTTTTT. Its protein product is CASSPGPQGLGELFF.

This clonotype has ten or more counts. The chain recombines TRBV18 with TRBJ1-2; TRBD1 is a possible D gene (6 bases). Trimming took off 0 bases at V and 2 bases at J, with 13 bases between the two ends. CDR3 length: 16 residues. Germline CDR1 and CDR2: KGHSH and LQKENI. Here the CDR3 reads CASSPPRGATNYGYTF. The DNA for the CDR3 is TGTGCCAGCTCACCACCACGGGGGGCGACCAACTATGGCTACACCTTC.

This clonotype was detected once. It may be a read error: a sequence one base away is much more abundant. The rearrangement joins TRBV12-3 or TRBV12-4 to TRBJ1-2, with D possibly matching TRBD1 (6 bases). CDR3 size: 14 residues. With 5 bases removed from V and 12 bases from J, the gap between germline ends came to 22 bases. The CDR3 loop is CASSTNRALGGHTF. CDR3 bases: TGTGCCAGCAGTACGAACAGGGCTCTGGGGGGCCACACCTTC.

The V and J genes are TRBV20-1 and TRBJ2-5; D unclear. This CDR3 has 12 residues. Trimming left V 6 bases short and J 1 base short, with 9 bases between. The germline gives CDR1 DFQATT, CDR2 SNEGSKA (reference sequence). CDR3 sequence: CSADRTQETQYF. The CDR3 nucleotides read TGCAGTGCCGATAGGACCCAAGAGACCCAGTACTTC.

This clonotype was counted ten times or more. J is TRBJ1-4 and V is TRBV5-1; 10 bases map to TRBD1. Germline CDR1 and CDR2: SGHRS and YFSETQ. Germline trimming cut 3 bases from V and 4 bases from J; bases unmatched to any gene: 3. The CDR3 consists of 15 residues. The CDR3 protein is CASSSTGGRNEKLFF. The CDR3 nucleotides are TGCGCCAGCAGCTCGACAGGGGGCCGTAATGAAAAACTGTTTTTT.

Many counts were recorded for this clonotype. The CDR3 loop is CASSQPLTSTDTQYF. Here the CDR3 DNA reads TGCGCCAGCAGCCAGCCACTTACTAGCACAGATACGCAGTATTTT. V usage is TRBV4-1 and J usage is TRBJ2-3, with D hard to call. Trimming took 3 bases from V and 0 from J, leaving 10 bases between them. The CDR3 totals 15 residues. CDR1 is MGHRA and CDR2 is YSYEKL in the germline V gene.

This clonotype was recorded at least ten times. The chain couples TRBV29-1 to TRBJ2-3, with D uncertain. With 3 bases removed from V and 2 bases from J, the gap between germline ends came to 9 bases. The CDR3 sequence is 13 residues long. Looked up from germline, CDR1 is SQVTM and CDR2 is ANQGSEA. CDR3 in amino acids: CSVDAVFTDTQYF. The CDR3 DNA follows: TGCAGCGTTGATGCAGTCTTCACAGATACGCAGTATTTT.

The V call is TRBV29-1, the J call TRBJ2-7; TRBD1 is a possible D gene (6 bases). The CDR3 extends over 12 amino acids. Trimming stripped 5 bases from V and 2 bases from J, with 10 bases between. From germline, CDR1 is SQVTM and CDR2 ANQGSEA. CDR3 in amino acids: CSVMDSPYEQYF. The CDR3 DNA follows: TGCAGCGTTATGGACAGTCCCTACGAGCAGTACTTC.

This clonotype occurred many times. This rearrangement joins TRBV4-1 to TRBJ2-3; D is unresolved. V gave up 2 bases and J gave up 3 bases, with 12 bases separating them. CDR1 and CDR2 from the germline V gene are MGHRA and YSYEKL. This CDR3 comprises 15 residues. CDR3 DNA sequence: TGCGCCAGCAGCCAACTCCTTTTCGGGACAGATACGCAGTATTTT. Translation gives CASSQLLFGTDTQYF.

This clonotype was observed a handful of times. The chain carries TRBV30 and TRBJ2-7; no definite D call. The CDR3 consists of 14 residues. V was clipped by 6 bases and J by 2 bases, with 17 bases between them. Germline lookup yields CDR1 GTSNPN and CDR2 SVGIG (reference sequence). This CDR3 reads CACPSLLNTYEQYF. The CDR3 coding sequence is TGTGCCTGCCCGAGTCTTCTGAATACCTACGAGCAGTACTTC.

This clonotype has a count of ten or more. The CDR3 DNA is TGTGCCAGCAGTTTATCGGGGGGGGAGACCCAGTACTTC. It encodes CASSLSGGETQYF. V usage is TRBV27 and J usage is TRBJ2-5, with 7 bases identical to TRBD2. The V segment lost 0 bases and the J segment 5 bases; nucleotides outside the gene matches: 0. This CDR3 has 13 amino acids. CDR1 and CDR2 from the germline V gene are MNHEY and SMNVEV (reference sequence).